Given below is one T cell receptor beta chain in context. Sequenced by immunoSEQ multiplex PCR; TCRdb stores in-frame clones only, minus some. The sample has 300,000 to 400,000 clones, roughly 80% seen once. This record belongs to a study of shared clonotypes between healthy human individuals. CDR3 size: 15 residues. The germline gives CDR1 LNHNV, CDR2 YYDKDF (reference sequence). The trim removed 1 base at V and 6 bases at J, leaving 3 bases unmatched. Sequencing used memory CD4+ T cells sorted from blood. Subset: CD45RA-negative fraction. This TCR was recovered from a man aged 25 to 40 in good health. This chain connects TRBV15 to TRBJ2-5, with 12 nucleotides matching TRBD2. The CDR3 bases are TGTGCCACCAGCAGAGGACTAGCGGGAGCAAAGACCCAGTACTTC. This codes for CATSRGLAGAKTQYF.